This T cell receptor beta chain was identified in a study of cytomegalovirus exposure and HLA in healthy donors. Primers included in the PCR were 60 Vbeta and 13 Jbeta primers. Clones were read by immunoSEQ multiplex PCR, and TCRdb kept only the in-frame ones, dropping some. The table records some 130,000 clones, around 80% of them present only once. This clone turned up a few times. Its antigen remains unidentified. Regarding the study as a whole: Several of the most significant clusters appeared, in a later analysis, to be linked to common viral pathogens.

The CDR3 loop spans 15 amino acids. Looked up from germline, CDR1 is MDHEN and CDR2 is SYDVKM. V gave up 5 bases and J gave up 3 bases, with 13 bases separating them. The chain joins TRBV28 to TRBJ2-2; unclear D gene. The source is a man younger than 45 in good health. The specimen sequenced was PBMCs. The CDR3: CASSNTETHTGELFF. In nucleotides, the CDR3 is TGTGCCAGCAGTAACACAGAAACCCACACCGGGGAGCTGTTTTTT.